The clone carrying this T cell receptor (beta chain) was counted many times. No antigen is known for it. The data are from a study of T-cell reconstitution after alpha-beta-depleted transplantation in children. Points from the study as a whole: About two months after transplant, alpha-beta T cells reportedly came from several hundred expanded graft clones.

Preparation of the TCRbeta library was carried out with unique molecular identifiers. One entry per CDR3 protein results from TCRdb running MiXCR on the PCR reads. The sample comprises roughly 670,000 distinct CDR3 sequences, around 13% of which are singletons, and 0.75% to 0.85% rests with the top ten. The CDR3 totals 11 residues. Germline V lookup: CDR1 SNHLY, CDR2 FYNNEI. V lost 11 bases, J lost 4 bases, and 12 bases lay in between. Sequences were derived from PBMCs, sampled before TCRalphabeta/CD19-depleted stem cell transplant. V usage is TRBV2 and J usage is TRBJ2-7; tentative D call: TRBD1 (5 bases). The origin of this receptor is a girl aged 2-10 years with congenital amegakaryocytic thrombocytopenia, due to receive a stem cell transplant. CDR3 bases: TGTGCCTCAGGACACGAGTACGAGCAGTACTTC. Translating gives CASGHEYEQYF.